These T cell receptor beta chains were read from a single sample in a study of cytomegalovirus exposure and HLA in healthy donors. TCRdb's copy holds only in-frame clones and misses some; the assay was immunoSEQ multiplex PCR. This sample's clone table lists about 77,000 clones. Input material: PBMCs. The receptors come from a man aged 45-60 years in good health and CMV-seropositive. The CDR3 runs from the conserved cysteine through the conserved F or W. The D gene is left open where the match is weak.

V gene	J gene	D gene	CDR3 protein	CDR3 DNA
TRBV5-1	TRBJ2-2	TRBD1	CASRPQGLNTGELFF	TGCGCCAGCAGACCACAGGGGTTGAACACCGGGGAGCTGTTTTTT
TRBV19	TRBJ2-1	TRBD2	CASSTGSGGNNEQFF	TGTGCCAGTAGTACGGGGAGCGGGGGCAACAATGAGCAGTTCTTC
TRBV6-5	TRBJ1-1	.	CASRTVNTEAFF	TGTGCCAGCAGAACGGTGAACACTGAAGCTTTCTTT
TRBV25-1	TRBJ1-5	TRBD1	CASSGTGSGPQHF	TGTGCCAGCAGTGGGACAGGGTCCGGGCCCCAGCATTTT
TRBV28	TRBJ1-2	.	CASSRSGVGYTF	TGTGCCAGCAGTCGTTCGGGGGTTGGCTACACCTTC
TRBV28	TRBJ2-5	TRBD2	CASSLWVAGVEETQYF	TGTGCCAGCAGTTTATGGGTAGCGGGAGTCGAAGAGACCCAGTACTTC
TRBV9	TRBJ1-3	.	CASSPGGSGNTIYF	TGTGCCAGCAGCCCCGGGGGGTCTGGAAACACCATATATTTT
TRBV5-1	TRBJ2-5	.	CASSLGEETQYF	TGCGCCAGCAGCTTGGGGGAGGAGACCCAGTACTTC
TRBV4-1	TRBJ1-5	.	CASSQVRGPWPQHF	TGCGCCAGCAGCCAAGTCAGGGGACCGTGGCCCCAGCATTTT
TRBV4-1	TRBJ2-1	.	CASSQGSVEGQFF	TGCGCCAGCAGCCAAGGATCCGTGGAGGGGCAGTTCTTC
TRBV6-5	TRBJ1-5	.	CASSSGGGGGQPQHF	TGTGCCAGCAGTTCCGGAGGCGGGGGGGGTCAGCCCCAGCATTTT
TRBV15	TRBJ1-2	.	CATSGERGSYGYTF	TGTGCCACCAGCGGTGAACGGGGATCGTATGGCTACACCTTC
TRBV7-9	TRBJ2-3	.	CASSYPSGDSTDTQYF	TGTGCCAGCAGCTATCCTTCAGGGGATTCCACAGATACGCAGTATTTT
TRBV5-6	TRBJ1-2	TRBD1	CASSFIGQGIVYGYTF	TGTGCCAGCAGCTTTATTGGACAGGGGATTGTATATGGCTACACCTTC
TRBV5-4	TRBJ1-2	TRBD1	CASSAWDRESGYTF	TGTGCCAGCAGCGCCTGGGACAGGGAATCGGGCTACACCTTC
TRBV19	TRBJ1-5	.	CASSIMGEQPQHF	TGTGCCAGTAGTATTATGGGCGAACAGCCCCAGCATTTT
TRBV6-1	TRBJ2-3	.	CAARGLTDTQYF	TGTGCAGCAAGAGGGCTTACAGATACGCAGTATTTT
TRBV4-1	TRBJ2-2	TRBD2	CASSQWVLAGALNTGELFF	TGCGCCAGCAGCCAATGGGTGCTAGCGGGGGCCCTCAACACCGGGGAGCTGTTTTTT
TRBV7-2	TRBJ1-5	.	CASSFTTGTSQPQHF	TGTGCCAGCAGCTTCACCACAGGGACGAGTCAGCCCCAGCATTTT
TRBV5-4	TRBJ1-6	.	CASSLGQAGSPLHF	TGTGCCAGCAGCTTGGGACAGGCGGGTTCACCCCTCCACTTT
TRBV4-2	TRBJ2-5	TRBD2	CASSQVKTGGLQETQYF	TGTGCCAGCAGCCAAGTAAAGACGGGGGGGCTTCAAGAGACCCAGTACTTC